The TCR beta chain described here comes from a study of T cells generated in artificial thymic organoids. Study-wide results and limits: TCR diversity of organoid-derived CD8 single positive cells matched thymic and naive blood cells.

TCRalpha and TCRbeta libraries were amplified separately by semi-nested PCR with TRAC or TRBC reverse primers. Using its own MiXCR run on the 5' RACE reads, TCRdb lists one record per CDR3 protein. The sample yields almost 5,500 distinct CDR3 sequences, about 25% seen once. This clonotype is judged medium-sized (0.01 to 0.1%). Antigen unknown. Organoids aggregated human HSPCs with DLL1-transduced murine MS5 stromal cells. The seeding cells were CD34+CD3- hematopoietic stem and progenitor cells purified by FACS to remove T cells. RNA was purified from approximately 40,000 to 200,000 sorted cells per sample. This CDR3 is built from 13 residues. From germline, CDR1 is SGHVT and CDR2 SQSDAQ. With 6 bases clipped from V and 8 bases from J, the junction kept 8 bases outside the gene matches.

The chain carries TRBV7-4 and TRBJ1-2; 8 bases align to TRBD1. The TCR originated in a human donor who gave cord blood stem cells for thymic organoid culture, a cardiac surgery patient who gave postnatal thymus, or a blood donor (not recorded which). The sample taken for sequencing was naive CD8+ T cells grown in artificial thymic organoids from cord blood stem and progenitor cells. This sample's subset: CD3+TCRalphabeta+CD8SP T cells; for blood, CD45RO-CCR7+ naive CD8+ T cells. As DNA, the CDR3 is TGTGCCAGCAGACGGGACAGGCCTTGGGGCTACACCTTC. Translated, it gives CASRRDRPWGYTF.